The 27 T cell receptor beta chains listed next were all sequenced from one sample in a study of T cell repertoires in cytomegalovirus infection. TCRdb recomputed calls from the reads with MiXCR, one row per CDR3 protein. The sample contains about 110,000 distinct CDR3 sequences, 10% of which appear only once. No antigen has been assigned to these receptors. Sequenced material: PBMCs, sequenced either directly or after in vitro stimulation (not recorded which). The receptors stem from a human donor in good health (CMV status not recorded). Some clones in this sample may be carry-over from other donors' samples.

The rearrangement uses TRBV6-6 and TRBJ1-2; tentative D call: TRBD1 (5 bases). V was shortened by 2 bases and J by 4 bases, with 8 bases between the two germline ends. The CDR3 consists of 13 residues. The V gene's germline CDR1 is MNHNY and CDR2 SVGAGI (reference sequence). CDR3 in DNA: TGTGCCAGCAGTTACGCAGACAGCTATGGCTACACCTTC. It translates to CASSYADSYGYTF.

This clonotype was counted many times. This chain joins TRBV6-2 or TRBV6-3 and TRBJ2-7; D not resolved. Trimming stripped 6 bases from V and 1 base from J, with 7 bases between. CDR1 and CDR2 from the germline V gene are MNHEY and SVGEGT. The CDR3 extends over 12 amino acids. The CDR3: CASSTSSYEQYF. Here the CDR3 DNA reads TGTGCCAGCAGCACCTCTTCCTACGAGCAGTACTTC.

At least ten counts were recorded for this clonotype. The chain employs TRBV7-4 and TRBJ2-7; 9 bases line up with TRBD2. CDR1 and CDR2 (germline): SGHVT, SQSDAQ. This CDR3 has 13 amino acids. The V and J ends lost 5 bases and 2 bases, in that order; junction bases with no gene match: 1. The DNA for the CDR3 is TGTGCCAGCAGCCCTAGCGGGACCTACGAGCAGTACTTC. It specifies CASSPSGTYEQYF.

This clonotype appeared many times. V and J are TRBV7-2 and TRBJ2-3; the match to TRBD2 covers 10 bases. The V segment lost 5 bases and the J segment 4 bases; nucleotides outside the gene matches: 6. The germline gives CDR1 SGHTA, CDR2 FQGNSA. CDR3 length: 15 residues. The DNA for the CDR3 is TGTGCCAGCAGCCGTCTAGCGGGAGTACCAGATACGCAGTATTTT. As protein: CASSRLAGVPDTQYF.

V usage is TRBV4-1 and J usage is TRBJ2-3; 10 bases agree with TRBD2. V shed 1 base and J 3 bases; nucleotides not matched to a gene: 4. Germline values: CDR1 MGHRA, CDR2 YSYEKL. The CDR3 extends over 16 amino acids. The CDR3 nucleotides read TGCGCCAGCAGCCAAGGCGCTAGCGGGAGAACAGATACGCAGTATTTT. It specifies CASSQGASGRTDTQYF.

This clonotype was detected many times. The rearrangement uses TRBV6-4 and TRBJ2-3, with 7 nucleotides matching TRBD2. Germline CDR1 is MRHNA and CDR2 is SNTAGT. CDR3 length: 14 amino acids. V lost 2 bases to trimming and J lost 7 bases; unmatched junction nucleotides: 6. CDR3 protein: CASSDGGDFNTQYF. The CDR3 DNA follows: TGTGCCAGCAGTGACGGGGGGGACTTCAATACGCAGTATTTT.

This clonotype has just a few counts. The chain uses TRBV7-8 and TRBJ2-1, with 9 positions matching TRBD1. There are 13 residues in the CDR3. CDR1 is SGHVS, CDR2 FQNEAQ, per germline. Trimming took 7 bases from V and 8 from J; bases not matched to a gene: 6. The CDR3 region has the DNA TGTGCCAGCAACATACAGGGGGCCCATGAGCAGTTCTTC. This codes for CASNIQGAHEQFF.

The CDR3 sequence is CASSLDRQETQYF. The CDR3 nucleotides read TGTGCCAGCAGCTTAGACCGCCAAGAGACCCAGTACTTC. The rearrangement joins TRBV7-2 to TRBJ2-5; D not certain. The germline V gene has CDR1 SGHTA and CDR2 FQGNSA. The CDR3 covers 13 residues. V lost 1 base, J lost 1 base, and 4 bases lay in between.

This chain connects TRBV2 to TRBJ1-5, with 8 bases lining up with TRBD1. This CDR3 region has 15 residues. V dropped 6 bases and J dropped 2; count of bases not matched to a gene: 6. The V gene's germline CDR1 is SNHLY and CDR2 FYNNEI. This chain's CDR3 is CASRGGQGGNQPQHF. In DNA, the CDR3 is TGTGCCAGCAGAGGTGGACAGGGCGGCAATCAGCCCCAGCATTTT.

This clonotype was recorded many times. V and J are TRBV7-2 and TRBJ2-1, with a tentative D call TRBD2 (5 bases). Germline V lookup: CDR1 SGHTA, CDR2 FQGNSA. CDR3 length: 13 residues. Trimming stripped 5 bases from V and 10 bases from J, with 15 bases between. The CDR3 loop reads CASSPLLAGEQFF. CDR3 coding DNA: TGTGCCAGCAGCCCCTTGCTGGCGGGCGAGCAGTTCTTC.

V is TRBV5-5 and J is TRBJ1-2, with D hard to call. Germline values: CDR1 SGHKS, CDR2 YYEKEE (reference sequence). Trimming cost V 5 bases and J 6 bases, with 14 bases left between them. There are 13 residues in the CDR3. The CDR3 nucleotides read TGTGCCAGCAGTCTAGACGGGGTGGATGGCTACACCTTC. Translated, it gives CASSLDGVDGYTF.

This clonotype showed up many times. The chain joins TRBV4-3 to TRBJ1-1, with D possibly being TRBD1 (5 bases). The CDR3 sequence is 15 residues long. Trimming stripped 4 bases from V and 0 bases from J, with 12 bases between. Germline lookup yields CDR1 LGHNA and CDR2 YSLEER. The CDR3, as DNA: TGCGCCAGCAGCCGGGACGGAAACTTGAACACTGAAGCTTTCTTT. Amino acid sequence: CASSRDGNLNTEAFF.

The table lists this clonotype with a few counts. The rearrangement links TRBV12-3 or TRBV12-4 to TRBJ1-3; the D is unclear. V dropped 4 bases and J dropped 3 bases, with 13 bases sitting between them. CDR3 length: 15 amino acids. CDR3 sequence reads: CASSWRSPGGNTIYF. The DNA for the CDR3 is TGTGCCAGCAGTTGGCGGAGCCCCGGTGGAAACACCATATATTTT.

There are a few counts of this clonotype. The rearrangement uses TRBV20-1 and TRBJ2-3; D remains ambiguous. Trimming removed 6 bases from V and 1 base from J, with 17 bases in between. Per germline, CDR1 DFQATT and CDR2 SNEGSKA (reference sequence). This CDR3 has 15 amino acids. The CDR3 DNA reads TGCAGTGCAAGGGCGCGGTGGGAACGCACAGATACGCAGTATTTT. Its translation is CSARARWERTDTQYF.

In this sample, this clonotype turned up a few times. V and J are TRBV10-3 and TRBJ1-1; D gene ambiguous. Germline values: CDR1 ENHRY, CDR2 SYGVKD. The CDR3 length is 12 residues. Trimming took 4 bases from V and 4 from J, leaving 7 bases between them. The CDR3 is CAISAGGTEAFF. The CDR3 DNA reads TGTGCCATCAGTGCGGGCGGCACTGAAGCTTTCTTT.

There are many counts of this clonotype. V gene TRBV28 combines with J gene TRBJ1-1; D call uncertain. The germline CDR1 and CDR2 sequences are MDHEN and SYDVKM. The ends were cut back, 8 bases at V and 6 bases at J, with 13 bases in the middle. The CDR3 is made up of 12 amino acids. In nucleotides, the CDR3 is TGTGCCAGCGCTAAGGGATATGCTGAAGCTTTCTTT. Amino acid sequence: CASAKGYAEAFF.

This clonotype has ten or more counts. The chain has TRBV7-2 and TRBJ2-1; D is undetermined. This CDR3 is built from 18 residues. Germline CDR1 reads SGHTA; CDR2 reads FQGNSA. V gave up 5 bases and J gave up 3 bases, with 23 bases separating them. CDR3 protein: CASSIRALPWEDYNEQFF. CDR3 in DNA: TGTGCCAGCAGCATCCGGGCCCTACCGTGGGAAGACTACAATGAGCAGTTCTTC. Full variable domain (outside the CDR3, taken from reference TRBV7-2 and TRBJ2-1): GAGVSQSPSNKVTEKGKDVELRCDPISGHTALYWYRQSLGQGLEFLIYFQGNSAPDKSGLPSDRFSAERTGGSVSTLTIQRTQQEDSAVYLCASSIRALPWEDYNEQFFGPGTRLTVL.

This clonotype was counted ten times or more. The V gene is TRBV12-3 or TRBV12-4, the J gene TRBJ2-5, with TRBD2 as a possible D gene (6 bases). The length of the CDR3 is 14 residues. V lost 4 bases to trimming and J lost 6 bases, with 15 bases between them. The CDR3 loop reads CASSSPRESKTQYF. In DNA form, the CDR3 reads TGTGCCAGCAGTTCTCCACGGGAGTCGAAGACCCAGTACTTC.

This clonotype was observed a handful of times. The chain couples TRBV15 to TRBJ2-1; TRBD2 is a possible D gene (6 bases). V lost 1 base to trimming and J lost 8 bases, with 18 bases between them. In germline, CDR1 is LNHNV, CDR2 YYDKDF (reference sequence). CDR3 length: 16 residues. As DNA, the CDR3 is TGTGCCACCAGCAGAGTATATCCCGCGGGGTTCGATGAGCAGTTCTTC. Translation gives CATSRVYPAGFDEQFF.

This clonotype was seen a handful of times. The chain employs TRBV19 and TRBJ2-1, with a tentative D call TRBD2 (5 bases). V gave up 5 bases and J gave up 4 bases, with 12 bases separating them. This CDR3 is 14 amino acids long. Germline V gene data show CDR1 as LNHDA and CDR2 as SQIVND (reference sequence). The CDR3 sequence is CASSSWTGYNEQFF. Here the CDR3 DNA reads TGTGCCAGTAGTTCGTGGACTGGGTACAATGAGCAGTTCTTC.

The CDR3 nucleotides read TGTGCCAGCAGCCTGGGGGGCGAGAACACCATATATTTT. Amino acid sequence: CASSLGGENTIYF. The chain joins TRBV28 to TRBJ1-3, with D perhaps matching TRBD1 (6 bases). The CDR3 runs 13 residues. The V and J ends lost 6 bases and 7 bases respectively, with 13 bases between them. Looked up from germline, CDR1 is MDHEN and CDR2 is SYDVKM.

This chain uses TRBV7-2 with TRBJ2-7; D is unclear. Germline lookup yields CDR1 SGHTA and CDR2 FQGNSA. Trimming took off 1 base at V and 4 bases at J, with 8 bases between the two ends. The CDR3 sequence is 13 residues long. The CDR3 region has the DNA TGTGCCAGCAGCTTAGACCGGTATTACGAGCAGTACTTC. It specifies CASSLDRYYEQYF.

Many counts were recorded for this clonotype. This chain links TRBV7-2 with TRBJ2-3, with 9 bases that match TRBD2. Germline trimming cut 4 bases from V and 3 bases from J; bases unmatched to any gene: 5. The CDR3 runs 15 residues. CDR1 SGHTA and CDR2 FQGNSA come from the germline V gene. CDR3 in DNA: TGTGCCAGCAGCTACCGTAGCGGGAGTACAGATACGCAGTATTTT. It translates to CASSYRSGSTDTQYF.

This chain connects TRBV15 to TRBJ2-5; D tentatively fits TRBD1 or TRBD2 (5 bases each). Germline V gene lookup returns CDR1 LNHNV and CDR2 YYDKDF (reference sequence). The CDR3 loop spans 14 amino acids. V was cut by 3 bases and J by 2 bases, with 10 bases left in between. CDR3 nucleotide sequence: TGTGCCACCAGCAGGGGGACGGCACAAGAGACCCAGTACTTC. Amino acid sequence: CATSRGTAQETQYF. Supplemented by reference TRBV15 and TRBJ2-5, the full variable domain reads DAMVIQNPRYQVTQFGKPVTLSCSQTLNHNVMYWYQQKSSQAPKLLFHYYDKDFNNEADTPDNFQSRRPNTSFCFLDIRSPGLGDTAMYLCATSRGTAQETQYFGPGTRLLVL.

This clonotype came up many times. CDR3 DNA: TGTGCCAGCGGCACGGGGTCAGAGACCCAGTACTTC. Protein sequence: CASGTGSETQYF. This chain uses TRBV7-3 with TRBJ2-5; tentatively, D is TRBD2 (5 bases). Trimming cost V 8 bases and J 4 bases, with 11 bases left between them. The length of the CDR3 is 12 residues. Germline CDR1 and CDR2: SGHTA and FQGTGA.

This clonotype was observed at least ten times. The chain employs TRBV19 and TRBJ2-1; D is perhaps TRBD2 (6 bases). The germline V and J ends were trimmed by 1 base and 9 bases, with 13 bases remaining between them. This CDR3 has 14 amino acids. Germline CDR1 is LNHDA and CDR2 is SQIVND (reference sequence). Written as DNA, the CDR3 is TGTGCCAGTAGTATAGGAGGGAGAGCGGGTGAGCAGTTCTTC. Translation: CASSIGGRAGEQFF.

This clonotype occurred many times. This chain joins TRBV4-3 and TRBJ1-6, with 7 bases that match TRBD1. The ends lost 4 bases at V and 7 bases at J; junction bases unmatched: 7. Germline V gene sequence: CDR1 LGHNA, CDR2 YSLEER. This CDR3 spans 15 amino acids. This chain's CDR3 is CASSRTGARNSPLHF. In nucleotides, the CDR3 is TGCGCCAGCAGCCGTACAGGGGCAAGAAATTCACCCCTCCACTTT.